Listed here are 25 T cell receptor beta chains from one sample, sequenced in a study of blood T cell repertoires in COVID-19. Generated by immunoSEQ multiplex PCR, the TCRdb table keeps only in-frame clones and is missing some. The sample records roughly 280,000 clones, around nine tenths being singletons. Sequencing was performed on peripheral blood. The receptors were sampled from a middle-aged man with acute or convalescent COVID-19.

This clone was counted between two and nine times. The chain joins TRBV4-1 to TRBJ1-1; no definite D call. With 0 bases removed from V and 5 bases from J, the gap between germline ends came to 16 bases. The CDR3 runs 16 residues. Germline V gives CDR1 MGHRA, CDR2 YSYEKL. For the CDR3, the DNA is TGCGCCAGCAGCCAAGAATTCGGTTCAGGAAGGACTGAAGCTTTCTTT. Its translation: CASSQEFGSGRTEAFF.

This rearrangement joins TRBV4-1 to TRBJ2-3; weak D call: TRBD2 (5 bases). Trimming pared 0 bases from V and 4 bases from J, leaving 20 bases between. CDR3 length equals 18 residues. Germline CDR1 MGHRA, CDR2 YSYEKL. CDR3 protein: CASSQDHRWAQRADTQYF. DNA of the CDR3: TGCGCCAGCAGCCAAGATCATCGTTGGGCCCAGAGGGCAGATACGCAGTATTTT.

This clone appeared once. V usage is TRBV27 and J usage is TRBJ1-4, with D perhaps matching TRBD1 (6 bases). The V end was cut by 8 bases, the J end by 5 bases, with 18 bases between. The germline gives CDR1 MNHEY, CDR2 SMNVEV (reference sequence). This CDR3 contains 15 residues. CDR3 sequence (DNA): TGTGCCAGCGGGGGCCCTCCGTGGGGCAATGAAAAACTGTTTTTT. Translated: CASGGPPWGNEKLFF.

The chain carries TRBV9 and TRBJ2-6, with TRBD1 matching 7 bases. CDR1 and CDR2 from the germline V gene are SGDLS and YYNGEE. V was clipped by 3 bases and J by 2 bases; unmatched bases: 2. The CDR3 contains 15 residues. In nucleotides, the CDR3 is TGTGCCAGCAGCGAAGACAGGGCTGGGGCCAACGTCCTGACTTTC. Translated: CASSEDRAGANVLTF.

V gene TRBV18 combines with J gene TRBJ2-7; D is possibly TRBD1 (5 bases). CDR1 is KGHSH and CDR2 is LQKENI in the germline V gene. Trimming stripped 5 bases from V and 7 bases from J, with 21 bases between. CDR3 length equals 15 residues. Here the CDR3 reads CASSDQARQGREQYF. The DNA of the CDR3 is TGTGCCAGCTCAGACCAAGCCCGGCAGGGTCGGGAGCAGTACTTC.

This clone was observed once. The chain uses TRBV12-3 or TRBV12-4 and TRBJ1-2, with 7 bases matching TRBD1. V was clipped by 5 bases and J by 4 bases; unmatched bases: 4. The CDR3 runs 13 residues. The CDR3: CASSAGQSYGYTF. CDR3 bases: TGTGCCAGCAGTGCGGGACAGAGCTATGGCTACACCTTC.

The chain carries TRBV6-1 and TRBJ2-2; TRBD2 aligns across 10 bases. V shed 4 bases and J 4 bases; nucleotides not matched to a gene: 9. This CDR3 is 17 amino acids long. CDR1 and CDR2 from the germline V gene are MNHNS and SASEGT. The CDR3 DNA follows: TGTGCCAGCAGTGTGGGCAGCGGGGGGGCCGGCACCGGGGAGCTGTTTTTT. Translated: CASSVGSGGAGTGELFF.

The gene calls are TRBV5-4 and TRBJ1-5, with TRBD1 matching over 8 bases. The CDR3 consists of 15 residues. V shed 0 bases and J 4 bases; nucleotides not matched to a gene: 3. Looked up from germline, CDR1 is SGHNT and CDR2 is YYREEE (reference sequence). The CDR3, as DNA: TGTGCCAGCAGCTTGGGGGGGGACAGGAATCAGCCCCAGCATTTT. This sequence encodes CASSLGGDRNQPQHF.

The V gene is TRBV3-1 (or the pseudogene TRBV3-2), the J gene TRBJ1-2; weak D call: TRBD1 (6 bases). Trimming stripped 4 bases from V and 4 bases from J, with 13 bases between. The CDR3 runs to 14 residues. Germline CDR1 LGHDT, CDR2 YNNKEL (reference sequence). The CDR3 bases are TGTGCCAGCAGCCGAGGTGGGGGCGGCTATGGCTACACCTTC. Translated, it gives CASSRGGGGYGYTF.

J is TRBJ1-4 and V is TRBV27, with a weak D call TRBD1 (5 bases). V dropped 0 bases and J dropped 5 bases, with 7 bases sitting between them. The CDR3 sequence is 14 residues long. Germline V gene sequence: CDR1 MNHEY, CDR2 SMNVEV (reference sequence). The CDR3 loop is CASSLSAGNEKLFF. CDR3 sequence (DNA): TGTGCCAGCAGTTTATCGGCAGGGAATGAAAAACTGTTTTTT.

This clone showed up many times. This chain connects TRBV7-9 to TRBJ1-3, with a possible D match to TRBD1 (5 bases). Germline CDR1 and CDR2: SEHNR and FQNEAQ (reference sequence). The CDR3 sequence is 14 residues long. Deletions cut 2 bases from V and 4 bases from J, with 9 bases between. For the CDR3, the DNA is TGTGCCAGCAGCTTACGAAGACAGGGAAACACCATATATTTT. It specifies CASSLRRQGNTIYF.

The gene calls are TRBV28 and TRBJ1-3; TRBD1 matches at 9 bases. CDR1 MDHEN and CDR2 SYDVKM come from the germline V gene. This CDR3 has 18 amino acids. J lost 0 bases, V lost 6 bases, and 12 bases had no gene match. The CDR3 sequence is CASSHPGTGTSSGNTIYF. In DNA, the CDR3 is TGTGCCAGCAGCCATCCGGGGACAGGGACTTCCTCTGGAAACACCATATATTTT.

The rearrangement links TRBV30 to TRBJ2-7, with a weak D call TRBD1 (6 bases). The CDR3 spans 10 residues. Germline V gene data show CDR1 as GTSNPN and CDR2 as SVGIG (reference sequence). The germline V and J ends were trimmed by 5 bases and 6 bases, with 8 bases remaining between them. The CDR3 DNA reads as TGTGCCTGGGGGACATTCGAGCAGTACTTC. This encodes CAWGTFEQYF.

The V call is TRBV2, the J call TRBJ1-2; 8 nucleotides match TRBD1. CDR1 and CDR2 (germline): SNHLY, FYNNEI. The V and J ends lost 6 bases and 8 bases, in that order; junction bases with no gene match: 11. The CDR3 is 14 amino acids. The CDR3 loop reads CASSNRQGIRGYTF. In DNA, the CDR3 is TGTGCCAGCAGCAACAGACAGGGGATAAGAGGCTACACCTTC.

The V and J genes are TRBV27 and TRBJ1-5; 8 nucleotides align to TRBD1. CDR3 size: 18 residues. CDR1 and CDR2 from the germline V gene are MNHEY and SMNVEV (reference sequence). The trim removed 6 bases at V and 1 base at J, leaving 14 bases unmatched. The CDR3 nucleotides are TGTGCCAGCAGCTCTCGTGGACAGGGATATGGGAGCAATCAGCCCCAGCATTTT. This sequence encodes CASSSRGQGYGSNQPQHF.

This clone was recorded once. The chain is built from TRBV2 and TRBJ1-2; 8 nucleotides align to TRBD1. After removal of 1 base from V and 8 bases from J, the junction contained 3 bases not matched to a gene. Germline V gene data show CDR1 as SNHLY and CDR2 as FYNNEI. This CDR3 region has 13 residues. The CDR3 reads CASSEGTGQGYTF. In DNA, the CDR3 is TGTGCCAGCAGTGAAGGGACAGGGCAAGGCTACACCTTC.

V and J are TRBV9 and TRBJ1-1; no definite D call. The CDR3 is made up of 14 amino acids. Germline V CDR1 and CDR2: SGDLS, YYNGEE. The germline V and J ends were trimmed by 3 bases and 1 base, with 10 bases remaining between them. CDR3 in amino acids: CASSGGPGNTEAFF. CDR3 nucleotide sequence: TGTGCCAGCAGCGGTGGTCCGGGGAACACTGAAGCTTTCTTT.

A single count supports this clone. The V call is TRBV2, the J call TRBJ2-2; 7 bases map to TRBD2. The CDR3 spans 15 residues. Unmatched junction bases numbered 9, after V lost 8 bases and J lost 3 bases. Germline V gene data show CDR1 as SNHLY and CDR2 as FYNNEI. The CDR3 sequence: CASYPTAGYTGELFF. The CDR3 DNA reads TGTGCCAGCTACCCCACAGCGGGGTACACCGGGGAGCTGTTTTTT. The full variable domain, completed using reference TRBV2 and TRBJ2-2, is EPEVTQTPSHQVTQMGQEVILRCVPISNHLYFYWYRQILGQKVEFLVSFYNNEISEKSEIFDDQFSVERPDGSNFTLKIRSTKLEDSAMYFCASYPTAGYTGELFFGEGSRLTVL.

In DNA, the CDR3 is TGTGCCAGCAGCCCCCTAGGGACTAGCGGGGTTGAAGATACGCAGTATTTT. It translates to CASSPLGTSGVEDTQYF. The chain uses TRBV3-1 (or the pseudogene TRBV3-2) and TRBJ2-3; TRBD2 aligns across 13 bases. V trimming: 4 bases; J trimming: 5 bases; junction bases outside the gene matches: 9. From germline, CDR1 is LGHDT and CDR2 YNNKEL (reference sequence). CDR3 length: 17 amino acids.

J is TRBJ1-6 and V is TRBV6-5, with D perhaps TRBD1 (5 bases). The germline V gene has CDR1 MNHEY and CDR2 SVGAGI. This CDR3 spans 15 amino acids. The ends were cut back, 0 bases at V and 2 bases at J, with 5 bases in the middle. CDR3 in amino acids: CASSYSGPYNSPLHF. The CDR3 DNA is TGTGCCAGCAGTTACTCGGGGCCCTATAATTCACCCCTCCACTTT.

The chain uses TRBV7-3 and TRBJ1-4; 7 bases are shared with TRBD1. The V gene end was trimmed by 0 bases and the J gene end by 0 bases; junction bases not matched to a gene: 1. This CDR3 is 16 amino acids long. Germline loops: CDR1 SGHTA, CDR2 FQGTGA. The CDR3 DNA reads TGTGCCAGCAGCTTAACAGGGACAGCAACTAATGAAAAACTGTTTTTT. It codes for CASSLTGTATNEKLFF.

The rearrangement joins TRBV7-6 to TRBJ2-5, with a weak D call TRBD2 (6 bases). V was trimmed by 5 bases and J by 1 base, leaving 17 bases between them. This CDR3 has 16 amino acids. The V gene's germline CDR1 is SGHVS and CDR2 FNYEAQ. The CDR3 bases are TGTGCCAGCAGCCGACCGGACTACCCCGGCCAAGAGACCCAGTACTTC. This codes for CASSRPDYPGQETQYF.

The V call is TRBV10-3, the J call TRBJ1-1, with D unclear. Trimming left V 2 bases short and J 0 bases short, with 10 bases between. CDR3 size: 15 residues. CDR1 ENHRY and CDR2 SYGVKD come from the germline V gene. For the CDR3, the DNA is TGTGCCATCAGTGAGAGGACGGGGATGAACACTGAAGCTTTCTTT. Translation gives CAISERTGMNTEAFF.

This rearrangement joins TRBV3-1 (or the pseudogene TRBV3-2) to TRBJ2-1, with 11 bases that match TRBD2. Per the germline V gene, CDR1 is LGHDT and CDR2 is YNNKEL (reference sequence). V was pared by 1 base and J by 12 bases, with 8 bases of the junction left unmatched. The CDR3 has 15 residues. The CDR3 region has the DNA TGTGCCAGCAGCCAAGCTAGTAGCGGGGGGGCCGGGCAGTTCTTC. Residues: CASSQASSGGAGQFF.

This clone was picked up a small number of times. The gene calls are TRBV5-1 and TRBJ1-1; maybe TRBD1 (5 bases). Germline V gives CDR1 SGHRS, CDR2 YFSETQ. V lost 4 bases and J lost 1, with 14 bases in between. The CDR3 loop spans 15 amino acids. The CDR3 nucleotides are TGCGCCAGCAGCCCGATGGGGCACCAGAACACTGAAGCTTTCTTT. Translation: CASSPMGHQNTEAFF.